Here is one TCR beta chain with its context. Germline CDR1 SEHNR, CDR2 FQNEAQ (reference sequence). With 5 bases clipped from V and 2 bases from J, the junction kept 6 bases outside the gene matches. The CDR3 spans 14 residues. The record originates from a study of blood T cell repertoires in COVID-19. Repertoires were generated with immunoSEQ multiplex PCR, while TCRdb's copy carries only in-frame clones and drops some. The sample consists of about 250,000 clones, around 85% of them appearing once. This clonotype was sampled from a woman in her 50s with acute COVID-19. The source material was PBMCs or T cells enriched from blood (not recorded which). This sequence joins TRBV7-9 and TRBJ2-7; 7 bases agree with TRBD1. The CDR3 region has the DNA TGTGCCAGCAGCCCGCGGACAGGAACCTACGAGCAGTACTTC. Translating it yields CASSPRTGTYEQYF.